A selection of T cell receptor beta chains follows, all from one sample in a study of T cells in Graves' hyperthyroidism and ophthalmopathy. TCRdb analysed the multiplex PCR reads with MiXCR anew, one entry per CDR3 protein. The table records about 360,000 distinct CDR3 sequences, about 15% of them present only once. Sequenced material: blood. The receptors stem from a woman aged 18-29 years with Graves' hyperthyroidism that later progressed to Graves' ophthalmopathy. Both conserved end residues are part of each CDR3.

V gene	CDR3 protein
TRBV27	CASSHFLSETGYNEQFF
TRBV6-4	CASSPDGNQPQHF
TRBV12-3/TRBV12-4	CASRGKRGSSYNEQFF
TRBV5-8	CASSLRGQLINYGYTF
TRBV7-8	CASSPLEYQQFF
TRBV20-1	CSAREGLVGNTGELFF
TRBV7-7	CASSLDRLAGPNTGELFF
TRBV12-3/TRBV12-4	CASSLDPPFGGTTDTQYF
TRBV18	CASSPLGEGPRNNEQFF
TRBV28	CASSLGHSGINSYEQYF
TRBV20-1	CSARDFAVYNEQFF
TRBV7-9	CASSPPTGERTEAFF
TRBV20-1	CSAASMEKLFF
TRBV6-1	CASSLQGINSPLHF
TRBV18	CASSPRENTEAFF
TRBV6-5	CASTGWESSYNSPLHF
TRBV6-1	CASSSLPGGRGANEQFF
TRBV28	CASSSPAGGSNTGELFF
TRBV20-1	CSAGQGDEKLFF
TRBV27	CASSWGKSLGTDTQYF
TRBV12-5	CASGDPRGDFSRDRDDQPQHF
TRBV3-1	CASSQAGGPNQPQHF
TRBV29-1	CSVGLNSYEQYF
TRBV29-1	CSVSGTSGLTPYEQYF
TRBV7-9	CASSLVAGAADTQYF
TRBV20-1	CSARDRGQLKRSGANVLTF
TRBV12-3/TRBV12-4	CASQGQRQGVLNTIYF
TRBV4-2	CASSHTQGDTGELFF
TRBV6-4	CASSDGWDYTF
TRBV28	CASSFLGLAGGRYYEQYF
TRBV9	CASSVAMEEYTQYF
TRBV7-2	CASSWTAQLSYNEQFF
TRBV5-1	CASSSQTSGSYNEHFF
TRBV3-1	CASSQSGTGANVLTF
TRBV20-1	CSASRLAGFTDTQYF
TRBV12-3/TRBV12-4	CASSQRTSGNVHEQFF
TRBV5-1	CASSLAEVNTEASF
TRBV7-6	CASSSTSGSHNEQFF
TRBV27	CASRGEEGGKSYEQYF
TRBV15	CATSRDLSTSGYNEQFF
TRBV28	CASTVSRASHEQYF
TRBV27	CASSPSRAAPYGYTF
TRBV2	CASATAGGLEKLFF
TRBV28	CASSLRTGIDSNQPQHF
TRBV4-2	CASSQDASGVGEQYF
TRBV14	CASSPYGGGRGIEQYF
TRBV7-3	CASSPHSTDGTEAFF
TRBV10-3	CATSGTGNPDTQYF
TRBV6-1	CASSEAGGWGNQPQHF
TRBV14	CASSQRQGNTEAFF
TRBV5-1	CASSLSRGSAPNEQFF
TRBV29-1	CSVVRRGGQETQYF
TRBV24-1	CATESGTGATEAFF
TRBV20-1	CSARWQGQETQYF
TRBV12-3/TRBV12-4	CASSLGSGSSGTGELFF
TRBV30	CAWSVHEEIYGYTF
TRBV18	CASSPSGDTPFPNYGYTF
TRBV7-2	CASSLGGGLDEQYF
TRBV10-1	CASSEDWGETQYF
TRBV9	CASSVWGAKGNTIYF